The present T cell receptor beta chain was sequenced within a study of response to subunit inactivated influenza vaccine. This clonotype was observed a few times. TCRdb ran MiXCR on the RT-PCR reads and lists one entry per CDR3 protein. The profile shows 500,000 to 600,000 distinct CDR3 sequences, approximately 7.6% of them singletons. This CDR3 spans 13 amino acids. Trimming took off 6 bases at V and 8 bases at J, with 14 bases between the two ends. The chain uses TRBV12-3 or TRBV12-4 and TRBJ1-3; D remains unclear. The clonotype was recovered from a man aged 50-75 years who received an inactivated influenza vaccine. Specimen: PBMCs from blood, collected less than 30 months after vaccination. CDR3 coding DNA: TGTGCCAGCAGGGGGTCTATCGGCCACACCATATATTTT. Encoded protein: CASRGSIGHTIYF.